This is a list of T cell receptor beta chains from one sample in a study of patients and donors after allogeneic stem cell transplantation. TCRdb called the RT-PCR reads again in MiXCR, with one record for every CDR3 protein. The repertoire has roughly 190,000 distinct CDR3 sequences, about 40% of them found once; the top ten carry 33%. Specimen: blood, either unsorted or a sorted T cell fraction (not recorded which). All receptors come from a human donor who was either an allogeneic HSCT recipient or a stem cell or donor lymphocyte infusion donor (not recorded which). It is not recorded whose cells these are; they may come from a transplant donor. Both conserved end residues are part of each CDR3. The D gene is left open where the match is weak. The size of a clone is reported for some rows only, either as once, few or many, or as a class for expanded clones.

clone size	D gene	J gene	V gene	CDR3 protein	CDR3 DNA
few	NA	TRBJ1-4	TRBV19	CASSNQKQATNEKLFF	TGTGCCAGTAGTAATCAAAAACAGGCAACTAATGAAAAACTGTTTTTT
once	TRBD2	TRBJ2-3	TRBV12-3/TRBV12-4	CASNLAGITDTQYF	TGTGCCAGCAATCTAGCGGGAATCACAGATACGCAGTATTTT
once	NA	TRBJ2-2	TRBV12-3/TRBV12-4	CASSFRGSNTGELFF	TGTGCCAGCAGTTTCCGGGGGAGTAACACCGGGGAGCTGTTTTTT
many	NA	TRBJ1-2	TRBV18	CASSPGGWQHLTYGYTF	TGTGCCAGCTCACCGGGGGGTTGGCAACACCTAACCTATGGCTACACCTTC
NA	TRBD1	TRBJ2-2	TRBV10-3	CAISLLGQGRSNTGELFF	TGTGCCATCAGCCTACTGGGACAGGGGCGGTCGAACACCGGGGAGCTGTTTTTT
NA	NA	TRBJ1-5	TRBV12-3/TRBV12-4	CASSLAATDQPQHF	TGTGCCAGCAGTTTGGCTGCTACGGATCAGCCCCAGCATTTT
NA	TRBD1	TRBJ1-4	TRBV20-1	CSASFGTGSEKLFF	TGCAGTGCTAGTTTCGGGACAGGGAGTGAAAAACTGTTTTTT
NA	NA	TRBJ2-5	TRBV7-7	CASSYGFQETQYF	TGTGCTAGCAGCTACGGATTCCAAGAGACCCAGTACTTC
once	NA	TRBJ2-5	TRBV10-3	CAISESWTEETQYF	TGTGCCATCAGTGAGTCTTGGACAGAAGAGACCCAGTACTTC
few	NA	TRBJ1-2	TRBV12-3/TRBV12-4	CASSSRASLFYGYTF	TGTGCCAGCAGCAGCCGGGCCAGCCTTTTCTATGGCTACACCTTC
NA	NA	TRBJ1-3	TRBV28	CASRPGLSGNTIYF	TGTGCCAGCAGACCCGGCCTCTCTGGAAACACCATATATTTT
NA	TRBD2	TRBJ2-1	TRBV5-1	CASSPPGLARGYRNEQFF	TGCGCCAGCAGCCCCCCGGGACTAGCGAGAGGGTACAGGAATGAGCAGTTCTTC
NA	NA	TRBJ1-1	TRBV5-1	CASSLVRMGTEAFF	TGCGCCAGCAGCTTGGTAAGGATGGGGACTGAAGCTTTCTTT
NA	NA	TRBJ2-1	TRBV5-1	CASSRRLGYNEQFF	TGCGCCAGCAGCCGCAGACTAGGATACAATGAGCAGTTCTTC
NA	TRBD2	TRBJ2-7	TRBV19	CASREAGVHEQYF	TGTGCCAGTCGAGAAGCGGGAGTACACGAGCAGTACTTC
many	TRBD1	TRBJ1-1	TRBV12-3/TRBV12-4	CASSLRDRGEAFF	TGTGCCAGCAGTTTGAGGGACAGGGGAGAAGCTTTCTTT
NA	TRBD2	TRBJ2-7	TRBV20-1	CSASHREQREGSGEQYF	TGCAGTGCTAGCCACAGAGAGCAGCGGGAGGGGAGCGGCGAGCAGTACTTC
NA	TRBD2	TRBJ2-3	TRBV5-1	CASSWGTSGSTDTQYF	TGCGCCAGCAGCTGGGGGACTAGCGGAAGCACAGATACGCAGTATTTT
NA	NA	TRBJ2-5	TRBV19	CASSETPETQYF	TGTGCCAGTAGTGAGACCCCAGAGACCCAGTACTTC
NA	NA	TRBJ2-7	TRBV18	CASSPEPPYEQYF	TGTGCCAGCTCACCAGAACCCCCCTACGAGCAGTACTTC
NA	NA	TRBJ2-5	TRBV12-3/TRBV12-4	CASSLDLRETQYF	TGTGCCAGCAGTTTGGACCTTCGGGAGACCCAGTACTTC
NA	NA	TRBJ2-3	TRBV29-1	CSAESRWADTQYF	TGCAGCGCGGAGTCCAGGTGGGCAGATACGCAGTATTTC
once	NA	TRBJ2-7	TRBV7-9	CASSGYVGPDDEQYF	TGTGCCAGCAGCGGCTACGTGGGACCCGATGACGAGCAGTACTTC
few	NA	TRBJ2-2	TRBV4-3	CASSQGGAARTGELFF	TGCGCCAGCAGCCAAGGAGGGGCGGCTCGGACCGGGGAGCTGTTTTTT
few	NA	TRBJ1-5	TRBV20-1	CSASLAFNQPQHF	TGCAGTGCTAGTCTGGCCTTCAATCAGCCCCAGCATTTT
NA	TRBD2	TRBJ2-1	TRBV9	CASSVAPSGRAPDEQFF	TGTGCCAGCAGCGTAGCCCCTAGCGGGAGGGCCCCCGATGAGCAGTTCTTC
NA	NA	TRBJ2-7	TRBV11-1	CASSLGRDISYEQYF	TGTGCCAGCAGCTTAGGGCGGGACATCTCCTACGAGCAGTACTTC
NA	NA	TRBJ1-2	TRBV4-3	CASSQDNGRGVGYTF	TGCGCCAGCAGCCAAGATAATGGACGAGGCGTTGGCTACACCTTC
NA	NA	TRBJ2-6	TRBV6-5	CASSLQGSGANVLTF	TGTGCCAGCAGTCTACAGGGCTCTGGGGCCAACGTCCTGACTTTC
few	NA	TRBJ2-1	TRBV3-1	CASSSLVEGLYNEQFF	TGTGCCAGCAGCTCCTTAGTCGAGGGGCTCTACAATGAGCAGTTCTTC
NA	NA	TRBJ2-1	TRBV29-1	CSVVLAELSSYNEQFF	TGCAGCGTTGTTTTAGCGGAACTAAGCTCCTACAATGAGCAGTTCTTC
NA	NA	TRBJ1-6	TRBV3-1	CASSQIWDSPLHF	TGTGCCAGCAGCCAGATCTGGGATTCACCCCTCCACTTT
few	NA	TRBJ1-3	TRBV6-2/TRBV6-3	CASSYAGSPGNTIYF	TGTGCCAGCAGTTACGCAGGGTCTCCTGGAAACACCATATATTTT
few	NA	TRBJ1-1	TRBV4-3	CASSQARGLNTEAFF	TGCGCCAGCAGCCAAGCGCGGGGCTTGAACACTGAAGCTTTCTTT
NA	TRBD1	TRBJ1-2	TRBV12-3/TRBV12-4	CASSPNRAGGLNYGYTF	TGTGCCAGCAGCCCCAACCGTGCAGGGGGCCTTAACTATGGCTACACCTTC
NA	TRBD1	TRBJ2-3	TRBV20-1	CSAFDRDRKFTDTQYF	TGCAGTGCTTTCGACCGGGACAGGAAATTCACAGATACGCAGTATTTT
NA	NA	TRBJ2-7	TRBV4-2	CASSQDKGTVEQYF	TGTGCCAGCAGCCAAGATAAGGGGACCGTCGAGCAGTACTTC
NA	NA	TRBJ2-7	TRBV6-5	CASRAGEVAAPYEQYF	TGTGCCAGCCGGGCAGGGGAGGTAGCGGCACCCTACGAGCAGTACTTC
NA	NA	TRBJ2-5	TRBV15	CATSETEALQETQYF	TGTGCCACCAGCGAGACCGAAGCTCTCCAAGAGACCCAGTACTTC
few	TRBD1	TRBJ1-4	TRBV27	CASSDSGTGGGGKLFF	TGTGCCAGCAGTGATTCCGGGACAGGGGGCGGCGGAAAACTGTTTTTT